This T cell receptor beta chain was retrieved from a study of technical replicates of blood from several donors. This clone is a singleton in its sample. V trimming: 1 base; J trimming: 9 bases; junction bases outside the gene matches: 6. The CDR3 consists of 15 residues. The V gene's germline CDR1 is SGHDN and CDR2 FVKESK. Sequenced by immunoSEQ multiplex PCR; TCRdb stores in-frame clones only, minus some. The data hold just over 55,000 clones, with around 93% observed a single time. The sample was PBMCs. The gene calls are TRBV14 and TRBJ2-2, with TRBD2 matching 9 bases. The clonotype was recovered from a human donor in good health. Some clones in this sample may be carry-over from other donors' samples. The CDR3 region has the DNA TGTGCCAGCAGCCAAGGGGGGACTAGCCCTAGGGAGCTGTTTTTT. It is translated as CASSQGGTSPRELFF.